This T cell receptor (beta chain) was found in a study of CD8 T cells in ankylosing spondylitis. Study-level results: Eight highly homologous variants made up a TCR beta motif, and this motif appeared characteristic of ankylosing spondylitis blood.

For this clonotype: Its antigen is not identified.

V was cut by 0 bases and J by 5 bases, with 13 bases left in between. CDR1 SGHDT and CDR2 YYEEEE come from the germline V gene. This CDR3 contains 15 residues. TCRdb independently ran MiXCR on the 5' RACE reads; one entry per CDR3 protein. Of fewer than 750,000 distinct CDR3 sequences in the sample, 15% to 20% were seen once. V is TRBV5-6 and J is TRBJ2-3, with D tentatively TRBD2 (6 bases). The sequenced sample consisted of blood, either unsorted or a sorted T cell fraction (not recorded which). The clonotype originates from a male donor with ankylosing spondylitis. The CDR3 bases are TGTGCCAGCAGCTTGGCCTGGGGGGAAGAAGATACGCAGTATTTT. Encoded protein: CASSLAWGEEDTQYF.